This TCR beta chain comes out of a study of T cell responses to AZD1222 COVID-19 vaccine. Sequencing was performed with immunoSEQ multiplex PCR; in TCRdb, only in-frame clones are kept and a portion is missing. The sample holds some 130,000 clones, roughly 90% seen once. Deletions cut 5 bases from V and 7 bases from J, with 10 bases between. From germline, CDR1 is SGHTS and CDR2 YDEGEE. The CDR3 has 12 residues. The chain links TRBV5-8 to TRBJ1-5; the D is unclear. The sequence was obtained from an adult who received the AZD1222 COVID-19 vaccine. The sequencing here drew on peripheral blood, taken 28 days after the second AZD1222 dose. The CDR3 spells CASSLLPQPQHF. CDR3 DNA sequence: TGTGCCAGCAGTCTCTTGCCGCAGCCCCAGCATTTT.